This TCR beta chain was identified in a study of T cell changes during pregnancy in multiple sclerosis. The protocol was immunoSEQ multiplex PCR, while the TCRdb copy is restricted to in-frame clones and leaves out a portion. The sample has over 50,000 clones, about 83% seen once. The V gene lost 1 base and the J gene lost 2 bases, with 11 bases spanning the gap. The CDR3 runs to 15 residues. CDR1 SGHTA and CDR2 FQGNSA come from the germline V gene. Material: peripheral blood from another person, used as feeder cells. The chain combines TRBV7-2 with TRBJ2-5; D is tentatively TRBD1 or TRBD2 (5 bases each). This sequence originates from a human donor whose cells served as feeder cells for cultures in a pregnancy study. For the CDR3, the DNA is TGTGCCAGCAGCTTAGTGGGGGACGAGCAAGAGACCCAGTACTTC. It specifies CASSLVGDEQETQYF. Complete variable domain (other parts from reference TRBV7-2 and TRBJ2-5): GAGVSQSPSNKVTEKGKDVELRCDPISGHTALYWYRQSLGQGLEFLIYFQGNSAPDKSGLPSDRFSAERTGGSVSTLTIQRTQQEDSAVYLCASSLVGDEQETQYFGPGTRLLVL.